Sequencing of this TCR beta chain was carried out in a study of cytomegalovirus exposure and HLA in healthy donors. The overall study: Unique TCRs from HLA-typed donors, 70 million to 85 million of them, were held in an early data release. Of the donors genotyped, some 400 in all, 65% to 90% fell in the Caucasian-associated ancestry cluster.

The CDR3 spans 16 residues. The V segment lost 4 bases and the J segment 6 bases; nucleotides outside the gene matches: 8. Germline V lookup: CDR1 SGHNT, CDR2 YENEEA. The PCR made use of 60 Vbeta and 13 Jbeta primers. Method: immunoSEQ multiplex PCR; TCRdb's copy keeps in-frame clones and lacks some. Here the sample spans approximately 110,000 clones, around 75% being singletons. This chain joins TRBV11-3 and TRBJ2-2; TRBD1 matches 10 bases. This sequence was found in a woman in her twenties or thirties in good health and CMV-seronegative. Material for sequencing was PBMCs. CDR3 coding DNA: TGTGCCAGCAGCTCGCCGGGACAGGGGTTGTCCGGGGAGCTGTTTTTT. It specifies CASSSPGQGLSGELFF.